The source of this TCR beta chain is a study of T cell responses to AZD1222 COVID-19 vaccine. The repertoire was sequenced with immunoSEQ multiplex PCR; TCRdb's copy has only in-frame clones and lacks some. The sample has 65,000 to 90,000 clones, around 88% seen once; the top ten hold less than 20%. V lost 10 bases, J lost 6 bases, and 16 bases lay in between. The CDR3 spans 13 residues. The germline CDR1 and CDR2 sequences are MNHEY and SVGAGI. The starting material was peripheral blood, obtained on day 0 of AZD1222 vaccination. The chain uses TRBV6-5 and TRBJ1-5; possible D gene TRBD1, 5 bases. The clonotype comes from an adult in good health. CDR3 coding DNA: TGTGCCACCCGGGGGGGGGTCGTTCAGCCCCAGCATTTT. The encoded protein is CATRGGVVQPQHF.